This TCR beta chain was recovered during a study of vaccination and CD4 T cells after COVID-19. Study-wide background: Sampling post-COVID took place a median 101 days after diagnosis (range 35 to 161).

Germline V CDR1 and CDR2: LNHDA, SQIVND (reference sequence). The CDR3 consists of 15 residues. This clonotype was observed a handful of times. Antigen unknown. The junction differs from germline at one of its ends, possibly a read error. The sample's treatment: approximately nine-day PBMC culture with coronavirus spike peptide pools or control peptides (ViraFEST assay). The authors isolated CD4+ T cells by negative selection after 10 to 11 days of culture. Study-wide results and caveats: The median number of SARS-CoV-2-reactive clonotypes increased from roughly 22 to 38, a change that did not reach significance.

The Oncomine TCR Beta short-read assay was applied to DNA of cultured CD4+ T cells. TCRdb used MiXCR to reprocess the PCR reads, holding one entry per CDR3 protein. The sample yields just over 20,000 distinct CDR3 sequences, over 40% seen once. This receptor was identified in a human donor who had recovered from COVID-19. The sequencing input was CD4+ T cells from blood, cultured in vitro. The chain is built from TRBV19 and TRBJ2-4; TRBD2 aligns across 8 bases. Here the CDR3 DNA reads TGTGCCAGTAGTATTAGAGGGCCCAGCGGGAGAAGTCCGTCCTTC. Protein product: CASSIRGPSGRSPSF.